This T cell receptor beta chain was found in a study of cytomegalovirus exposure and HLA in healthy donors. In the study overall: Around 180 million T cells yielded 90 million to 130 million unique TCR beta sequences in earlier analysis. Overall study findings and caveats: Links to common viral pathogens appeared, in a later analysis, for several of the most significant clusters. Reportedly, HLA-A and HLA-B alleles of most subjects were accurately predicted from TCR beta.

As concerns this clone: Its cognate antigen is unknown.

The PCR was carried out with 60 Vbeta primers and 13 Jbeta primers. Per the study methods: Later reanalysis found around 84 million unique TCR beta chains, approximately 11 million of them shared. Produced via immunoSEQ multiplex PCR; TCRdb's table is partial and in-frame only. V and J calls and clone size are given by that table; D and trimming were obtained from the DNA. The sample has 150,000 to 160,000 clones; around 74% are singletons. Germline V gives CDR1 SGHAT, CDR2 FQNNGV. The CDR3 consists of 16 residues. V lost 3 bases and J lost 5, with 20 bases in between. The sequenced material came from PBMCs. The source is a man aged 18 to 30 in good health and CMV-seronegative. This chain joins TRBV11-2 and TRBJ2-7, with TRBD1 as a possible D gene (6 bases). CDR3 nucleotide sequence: TGTGCCAGCAGCTTCCTCTCACACAGGGTTACCCACGAGCAGTACTTC. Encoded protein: CASSFLSHRVTHEQYF.